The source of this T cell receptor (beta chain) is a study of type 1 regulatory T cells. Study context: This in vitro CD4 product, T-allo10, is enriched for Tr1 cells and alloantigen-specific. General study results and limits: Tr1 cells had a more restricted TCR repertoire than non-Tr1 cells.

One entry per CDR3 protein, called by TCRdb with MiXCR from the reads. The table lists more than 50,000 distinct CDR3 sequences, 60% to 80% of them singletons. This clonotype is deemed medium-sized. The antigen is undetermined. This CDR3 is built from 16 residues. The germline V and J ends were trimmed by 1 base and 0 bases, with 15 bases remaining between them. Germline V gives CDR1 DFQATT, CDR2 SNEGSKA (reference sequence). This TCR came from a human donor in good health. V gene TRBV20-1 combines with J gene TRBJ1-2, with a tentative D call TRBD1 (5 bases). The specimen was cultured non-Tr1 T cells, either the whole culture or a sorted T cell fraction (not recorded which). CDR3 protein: CSARGTIRSSNYGYTF. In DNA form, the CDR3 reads TGCAGTGCTAGAGGGACAATTCGGAGCTCTAACTATGGCTACACCTTC.